This T cell receptor beta chain was captured in a study of metastatic and nonmetastatic thyroid tumors. Overall study context: The study looked at repertoires side by side in blood and in tumor or nodule tissue from malignant and benign thyroid patients. Points from the study as a whole: In both blood and tumor samples, TCR beta diversity was reported significantly higher for malignant than benign nodules.

Methods used by the authors: A classifier for distant metastasis in papillary thyroid cancer was constructed using CDR3 differences observed across clinicopathological groups. TCRdb re-analyzed the PCR reads using MiXCR. TCRdb's processing, not the authors', yielded these V and J calls. The table records some 90,000 clones, approximately 9% of them present only once. Until they underwent thyroid surgery, no patient had received any treatment. This clone has only a few counts. Antigen unknown. Trimming left V 5 bases short and J 2 bases short, with 16 bases between. The CDR3 is 15 residues long. The germline CDR1 and CDR2 sequences are SGHRS and YFSETQ.

This rearrangement joins TRBV5-1 to TRBJ2-5, with D perhaps being TRBD1 or TRBD2 (6 bases each). This TCR came from a female donor with papillary thyroid cancer or a benign thyroid nodule (not recorded which). Some clones in this sample may be carry-over from other donors' samples. The source material was blood. The CDR3 DNA follows: TGCGCCAGCAGACTGGGGGGCTATCGGCAAGAGACCCAGTACTTC. Amino acids: CASRLGGYRQETQYF.